Shown below are 15 T cell receptor beta chains from a single sample sequenced in a study of radiotherapy plus CTLA-4 blockade in lung cancer. Assay: immunoSEQ multiplex PCR; the TCRdb copy retains only in-frame clones and omits some. This table has about 45,000 clones, about 67% appearing once. The source was peripheral blood, collected from a patient treated with radiotherapy plus ipilimumab. These receptors were taken from a human donor with non-small cell lung cancer who had a partial response to radiotherapy plus ipilimumab.

The chain has TRBV18 and TRBJ2-1; 9 bases fit TRBD1. CDR1 is KGHSH, CDR2 LQKENI, per germline. The CDR3 extends over 15 amino acids. The V segment lost 0 bases and the J segment 7 bases; nucleotides outside the gene matches: 4. CDR3 region: CASSPPTGGVNEQFF. The CDR3 DNA sequence: TGTGCCAGCTCACCACCGACAGGGGGTGTAAATGAGCAGTTCTTC. Full variable domain (outside the CDR3, taken from reference TRBV18 and TRBJ2-1): NAGVMQNPRHLVRRRGQEARLRCSPMKGHSHVYWYRQLPEEGLKFMVYLQKENIIDESGMPKERFSAEFPKEGPSILRIQQVVRGDSAAYFCASSPPTGGVNEQFFGPGTRLTVL.

This rearrangement joins TRBV2 to TRBJ2-1; 13 bases fit TRBD2. V gave up 5 bases and J gave up 5 bases; unmatched junction bases: 0. This CDR3 is built from 14 residues. Germline assignment: CDR1 SNHLY and CDR2 FYNNEI. The chain's CDR3 is CASSTSGGDNEQFF. CDR3 nucleotides: TGTGCCAGCAGTACTAGCGGGGGGGACAATGAGCAGTTCTTC.

The table lists this clone with a few counts. The chain links TRBV5-4 to TRBJ1-2; a possible D gene is TRBD1 (5 bases). CDR3 length: 14 amino acids. CDR1 is SGHNT, CDR2 YYREEE, per germline (reference sequence). V shed 4 bases and J shed 2 bases, with 12 bases lying between them. The CDR3 region has the DNA TGTGCCAGCAGCATTCCCCAGGGAAACTATGGCTACACCTTC. Protein: CASSIPQGNYGYTF.

V usage is TRBV29-1 and J usage is TRBJ2-1, with a weak D call TRBD1 (5 bases). CDR1 SQVTM and CDR2 ANQGSEA come from the germline V gene. V shed 5 bases and J shed 1 base, with 15 bases lying between them. CDR3 length: 15 residues. The chain's CDR3 is CSVMGPAGSYNEQFF. CDR3 nucleotide sequence: TGCAGCGTTATGGGGCCGGCCGGGTCCTACAATGAGCAGTTCTTC.

V usage is TRBV18 and J usage is TRBJ2-5; 11 nucleotides agree with TRBD2. Trimming removed 0 bases from V and 2 bases from J; junction bases left unmatched: 17. The CDR3 is made up of 21 amino acids. Germline loops: CDR1 KGHSH, CDR2 LQKENI. The CDR3 loop reads CASSPPMGRLAGGFPQETQYF. CDR3 nucleotides: TGTGCCAGCTCACCACCGATGGGTCGGCTAGCGGGGGGTTTTCCGCAAGAGACCCAGTACTTC.

The gene calls are TRBV29-1 and TRBJ2-1; 7 bases match TRBD2. The CDR3 runs to 14 residues. Germline V lookup: CDR1 SQVTM, CDR2 ANQGSEA. The ends lost 5 bases at V and 2 bases at J; junction bases unmatched: 6. CDR3 nucleotides: TGCAGCGTTTGGGGGGGAAGCACCTACAATGAGCAGTTCTTC. It yields the protein CSVWGGSTYNEQFF.

The V and J genes are TRBV29-1 and TRBJ2-3; 9 bases line up with TRBD2. Trimming removed 4 bases from V and 0 bases from J; junction bases left unmatched: 5. The CDR3 has 15 amino acids. Germline V gene data show CDR1 as SQVTM and CDR2 as ANQGSEA. For the CDR3, the DNA is TGCAGCGTTGTAGGCGGGGGGGGTAGCACAGATACGCAGTATTTT. Translated: CSVVGGGGSTDTQYF.

J is TRBJ1-1 and V is TRBV6-5; D uncertain. The CDR3 consists of 11 residues. From germline, CDR1 is MNHEY and CDR2 SVGAGI. Trimming removed 5 bases at V and 6 bases at J, with 7 bases between. CDR3 in amino acids: CASSAPPEAFF. Written as DNA, the CDR3 is TGTGCCAGCAGTGCGCCCCCTGAAGCTTTCTTT.

V usage is TRBV18 and J usage is TRBJ2-7; TRBD1 is a possible D gene (5 bases). This CDR3 comprises 13 residues. CDR1 KGHSH and CDR2 LQKENI come from the germline V gene. V was shortened by 3 bases and J by 7 bases, with 13 bases between the two germline ends. The CDR3 sequence is CASSPLQGREQYF. The CDR3 DNA sequence: TGTGCCAGCTCACCCCTGCAGGGTCGGGAGCAGTACTTC. Using reference TRBV18 and TRBJ2-7 for the parts outside the CDR3, the full variable domain is NAGVMQNPRHLVRRRGQEARLRCSPMKGHSHVYWYRQLPEEGLKFMVYLQKENIIDESGMPKERFSAEFPKEGPSILRIQQVVRGDSAAYFCASSPLQGREQYFGPGTRLTVT.

Relative to its sample, this clone is medium-sized. The chain couples TRBV9 to TRBJ1-1, with D hard to call. The germline V and J ends were trimmed by 0 bases and 1 base, with 10 bases remaining between them. This CDR3 region has 15 residues. Germline CDR1 is SGDLS and CDR2 is YYNGEE. The CDR3, as DNA: TGTGCCAGCAGCGTAGCGGGTGGAGGGAACACTGAAGCTTTCTTT. Residues: CASSVAGGGNTEAFF.

The rearrangement joins TRBV6-4 to TRBJ1-1, with D perhaps matching TRBD1 (6 bases). The V end was cut by 9 bases, the J end by 1 base, with 12 bases between. Per germline, CDR1 MRHNA and CDR2 SNTAGT. The CDR3 covers 13 residues. CDR3 nucleotides: TGTGCCAGTAGAACAGGGCCGAACACTGAAGCTTTCTTT. This codes for CASRTGPNTEAFF.

This clone came up once. The genes are TRBV5-1 and TRBJ2-7, with TRBD1 matching over 7 bases. Germline assignment: CDR1 SGHRS and CDR2 YFSETQ. The ends lost 3 bases at V and 7 bases at J; junction bases unmatched: 16. The length of the CDR3 is 16 residues. CDR3 amino acids: CASSSNPSDREREQYF. CDR3 DNA: TGCGCCAGCAGCTCGAACCCCTCAGACAGGGAACGGGAGCAGTACTTC.

The rearrangement joins TRBV6-1 to TRBJ1-2; TRBD1 agrees at 8 bases. CDR1 MNHNS and CDR2 SASEGT come from the germline V gene. This CDR3 contains 14 residues. J lost 4 bases, V lost 5 bases, and 6 bases had no gene match. The CDR3 is CASSSGQAIYGYTF. The DNA for the CDR3 is TGTGCCAGCAGTTCGGGACAGGCGATCTATGGCTACACCTTC.

A few counts support this clone. This chain joins TRBV6-6 and TRBJ1-6; TRBD1 aligns across 8 bases. The CDR3 is 14 residues long. Trimming at V came to 6 bases and at J to 7 bases, leaving 5 bases not matched to a gene. Germline CDR1 and CDR2: MNHNY and SVGAGI (reference sequence). The CDR3 DNA reads as TGTGCCAGCAGACCGACAGGGGACAATTCACCCCTCCACTTT. This sequence encodes CASRPTGDNSPLHF.

The rearrangement links TRBV19 to TRBJ2-5, with unresolved D. The CDR3 is made up of 14 amino acids. V was shortened by 4 bases and J by 1 base, with 10 bases between the two germline ends. Germline CDR1 reads LNHDA; CDR2 reads SQIVND (reference sequence). The CDR3 is CASSTGELQETQYF. The CDR3 coding sequence is TGTGCCAGTAGTACTGGAGAACTCCAAGAGACCCAGTACTTC.